The sequence of this T cell receptor beta chain was determined in a study of PD-1 blockade in classical Hodgkin lymphoma. Note on this clone: The antigen remains undetermined.

The time point: cycle 4 day 1 (C4D1), after less than 7 weeks of nivolumab. All the patients suffered relapse after autologous stem cell transplantation, and brentuximab vedotin exposure differed. With 5 bases clipped from V and 7 bases from J, the junction kept 16 bases outside the gene matches. The CDR3 spans 17 residues. The V gene's germline CDR1 is SGHTA and CDR2 FQGTGA. General study findings and limits: Patients with a complete response exhibited baseline diversity comparable to newly diagnosed patients. Healthy donors reportedly exceeded newly diagnosed patients in baseline TCR diversity.

Measured with immunoSEQ multiplex PCR; TCRdb has only the in-frame clones, and not every one. The sample holds tens of thousands of clones, roughly 80% seen once. Specimen: peripheral blood mononuclear cells (PBMCs), collected before the fourth cycle of nivolumab. The chain couples TRBV7-3 to TRBJ2-3, with TRBD2 identical over 9 bases. The receptor was derived from a human donor with classical Hodgkin lymphoma. CDR3 protein: CASSRLREAGGGHTQYF. The CDR3 region has the DNA TGTGCCAGCAGCCGCCTCCGGGAAGCGGGGGGAGGGCATACGCAGTATTTT.